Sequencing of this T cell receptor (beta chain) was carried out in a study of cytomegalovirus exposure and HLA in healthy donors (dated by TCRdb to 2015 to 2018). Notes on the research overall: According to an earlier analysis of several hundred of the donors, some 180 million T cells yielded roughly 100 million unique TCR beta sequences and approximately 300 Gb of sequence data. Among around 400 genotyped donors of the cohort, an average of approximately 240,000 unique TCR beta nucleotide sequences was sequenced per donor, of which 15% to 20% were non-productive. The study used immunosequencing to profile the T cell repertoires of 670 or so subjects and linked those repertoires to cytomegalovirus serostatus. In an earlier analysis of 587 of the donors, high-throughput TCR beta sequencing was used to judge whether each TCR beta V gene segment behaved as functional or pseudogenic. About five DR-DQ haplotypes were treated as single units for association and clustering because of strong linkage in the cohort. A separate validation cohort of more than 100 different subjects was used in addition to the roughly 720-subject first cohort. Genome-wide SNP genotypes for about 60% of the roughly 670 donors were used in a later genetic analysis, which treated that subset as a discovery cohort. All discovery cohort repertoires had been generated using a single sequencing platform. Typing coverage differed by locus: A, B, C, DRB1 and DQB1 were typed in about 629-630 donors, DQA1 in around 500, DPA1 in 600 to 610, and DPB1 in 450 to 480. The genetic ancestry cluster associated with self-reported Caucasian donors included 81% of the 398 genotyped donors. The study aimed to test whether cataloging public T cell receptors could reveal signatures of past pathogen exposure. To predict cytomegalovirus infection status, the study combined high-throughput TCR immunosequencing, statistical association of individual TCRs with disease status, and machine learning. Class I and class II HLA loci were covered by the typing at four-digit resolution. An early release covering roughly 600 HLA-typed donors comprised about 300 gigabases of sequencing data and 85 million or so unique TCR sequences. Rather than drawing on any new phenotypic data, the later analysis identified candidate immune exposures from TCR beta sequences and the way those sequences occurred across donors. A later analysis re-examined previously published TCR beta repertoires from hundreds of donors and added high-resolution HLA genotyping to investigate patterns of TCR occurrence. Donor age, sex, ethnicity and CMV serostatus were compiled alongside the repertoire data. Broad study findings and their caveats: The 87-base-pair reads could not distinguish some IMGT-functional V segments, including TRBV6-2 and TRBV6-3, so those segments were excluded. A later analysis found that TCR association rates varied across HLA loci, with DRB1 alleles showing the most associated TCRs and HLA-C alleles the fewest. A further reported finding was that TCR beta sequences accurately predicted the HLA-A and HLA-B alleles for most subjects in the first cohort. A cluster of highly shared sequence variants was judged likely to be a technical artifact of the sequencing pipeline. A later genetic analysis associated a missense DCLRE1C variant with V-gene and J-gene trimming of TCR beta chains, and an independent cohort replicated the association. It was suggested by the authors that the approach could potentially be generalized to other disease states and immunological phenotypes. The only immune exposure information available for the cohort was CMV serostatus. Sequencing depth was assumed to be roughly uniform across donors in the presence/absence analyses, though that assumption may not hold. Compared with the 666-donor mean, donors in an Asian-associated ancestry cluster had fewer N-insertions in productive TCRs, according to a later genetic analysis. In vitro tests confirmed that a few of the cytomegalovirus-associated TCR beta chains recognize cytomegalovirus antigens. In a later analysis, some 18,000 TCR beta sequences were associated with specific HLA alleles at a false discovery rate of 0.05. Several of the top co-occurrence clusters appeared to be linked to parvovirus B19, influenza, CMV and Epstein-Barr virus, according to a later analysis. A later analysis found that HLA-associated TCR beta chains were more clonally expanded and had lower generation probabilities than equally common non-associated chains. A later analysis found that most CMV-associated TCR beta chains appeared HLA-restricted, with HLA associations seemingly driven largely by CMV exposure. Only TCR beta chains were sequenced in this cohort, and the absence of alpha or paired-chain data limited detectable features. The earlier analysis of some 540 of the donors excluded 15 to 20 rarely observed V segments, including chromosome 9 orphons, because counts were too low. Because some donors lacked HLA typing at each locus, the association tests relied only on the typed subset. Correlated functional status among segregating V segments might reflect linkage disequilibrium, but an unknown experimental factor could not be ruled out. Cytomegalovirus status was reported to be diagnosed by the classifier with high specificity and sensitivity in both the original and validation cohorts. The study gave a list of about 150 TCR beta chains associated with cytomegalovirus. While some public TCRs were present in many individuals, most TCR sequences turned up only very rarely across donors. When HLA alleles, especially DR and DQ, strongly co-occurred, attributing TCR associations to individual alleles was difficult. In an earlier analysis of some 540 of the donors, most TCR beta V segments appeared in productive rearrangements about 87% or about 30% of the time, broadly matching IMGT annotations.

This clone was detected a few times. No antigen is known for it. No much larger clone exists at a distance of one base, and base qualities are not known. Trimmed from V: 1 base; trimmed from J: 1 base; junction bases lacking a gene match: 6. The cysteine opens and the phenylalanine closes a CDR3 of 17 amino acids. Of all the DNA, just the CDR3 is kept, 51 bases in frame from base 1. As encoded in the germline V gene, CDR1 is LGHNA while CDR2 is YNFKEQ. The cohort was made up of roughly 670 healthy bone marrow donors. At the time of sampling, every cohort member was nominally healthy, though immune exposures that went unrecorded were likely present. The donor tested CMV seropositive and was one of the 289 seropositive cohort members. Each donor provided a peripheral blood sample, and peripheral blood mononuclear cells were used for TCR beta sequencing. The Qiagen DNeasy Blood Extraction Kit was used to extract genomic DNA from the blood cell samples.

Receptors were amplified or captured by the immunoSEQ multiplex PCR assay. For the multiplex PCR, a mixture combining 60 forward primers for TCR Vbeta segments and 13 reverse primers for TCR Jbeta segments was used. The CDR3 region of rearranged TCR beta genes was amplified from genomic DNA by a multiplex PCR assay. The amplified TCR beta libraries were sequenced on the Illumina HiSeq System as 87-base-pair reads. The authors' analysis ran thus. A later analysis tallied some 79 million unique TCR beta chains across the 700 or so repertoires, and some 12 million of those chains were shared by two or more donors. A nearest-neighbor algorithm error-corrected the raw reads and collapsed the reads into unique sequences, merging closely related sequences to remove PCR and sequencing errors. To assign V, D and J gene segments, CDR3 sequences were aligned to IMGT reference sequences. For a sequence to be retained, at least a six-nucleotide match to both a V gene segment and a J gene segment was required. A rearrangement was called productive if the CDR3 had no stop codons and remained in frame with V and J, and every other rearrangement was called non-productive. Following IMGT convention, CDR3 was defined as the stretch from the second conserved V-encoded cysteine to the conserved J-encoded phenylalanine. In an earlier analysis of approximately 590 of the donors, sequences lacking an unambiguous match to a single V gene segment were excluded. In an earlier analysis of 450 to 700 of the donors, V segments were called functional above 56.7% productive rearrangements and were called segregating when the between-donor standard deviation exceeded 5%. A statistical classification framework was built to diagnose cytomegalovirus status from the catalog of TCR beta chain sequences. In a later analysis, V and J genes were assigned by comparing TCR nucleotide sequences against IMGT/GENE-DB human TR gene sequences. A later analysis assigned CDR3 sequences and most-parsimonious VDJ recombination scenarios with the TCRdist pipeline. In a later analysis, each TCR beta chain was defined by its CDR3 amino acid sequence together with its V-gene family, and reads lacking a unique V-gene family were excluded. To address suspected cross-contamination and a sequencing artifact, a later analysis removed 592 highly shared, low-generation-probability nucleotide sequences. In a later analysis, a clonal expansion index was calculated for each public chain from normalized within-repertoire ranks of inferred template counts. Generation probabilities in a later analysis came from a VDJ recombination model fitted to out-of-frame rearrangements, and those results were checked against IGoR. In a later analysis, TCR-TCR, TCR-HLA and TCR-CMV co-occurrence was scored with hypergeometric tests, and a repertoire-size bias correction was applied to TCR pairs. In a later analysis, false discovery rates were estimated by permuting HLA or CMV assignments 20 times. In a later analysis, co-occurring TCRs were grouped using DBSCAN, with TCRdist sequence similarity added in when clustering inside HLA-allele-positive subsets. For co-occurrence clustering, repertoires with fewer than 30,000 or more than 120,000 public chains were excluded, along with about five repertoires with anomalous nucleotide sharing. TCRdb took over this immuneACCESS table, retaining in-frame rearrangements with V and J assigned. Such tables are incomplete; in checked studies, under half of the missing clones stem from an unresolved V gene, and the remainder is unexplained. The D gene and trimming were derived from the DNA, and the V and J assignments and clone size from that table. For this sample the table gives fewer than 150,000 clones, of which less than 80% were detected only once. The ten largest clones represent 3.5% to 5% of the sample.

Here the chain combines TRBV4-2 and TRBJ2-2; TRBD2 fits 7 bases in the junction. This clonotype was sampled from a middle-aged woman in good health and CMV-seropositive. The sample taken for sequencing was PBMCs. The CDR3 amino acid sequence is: CASSQAGVAGNTGELFF. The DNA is TGTGCCAGCAGCCAAGCTGGAGTAGCGGGGAACACCGGGGAGCTGTTTTTT.